This TCR beta chain was sequenced in a study of blood T cell repertoires in COVID-19. Study overall: Italy, Spain and the United States were the sources of the convalescent and acute COVID-19 samples. T cells, B-cell-depleted T cells, or PBMCs supplied cDNA or gDNA.

Authors' processing steps: Reference gene primer amplification in the assay estimated nucleated cell counts. TCRdb's table, derived via immunoSEQ multiplex PCR, lists solely in-frame clones and lacks some. V, J and clone size are those of that table, while D and trimming were read from the DNA. This table holds roughly 46,000 clones, approximately 88% found once. This clone was detected only once. The CDR3 spans 13 residues. In germline, CDR1 is PRHDT, CDR2 FYEKMQ (reference sequence). The ends were cut back, 1 base at V and 7 bases at J, with 10 bases in the middle. Sequencing was carried out using peripheral blood. The J gene is TRBJ1-1, the V gene TRBV13; D is uncertain. The sequence was obtained from a human donor with active COVID-19. The donor label of this sample is uncertain. The CDR3: CASSLAPLFEAFF. The DNA of the CDR3 is TGTGCCAGCAGCTTAGCCCCCCTCTTTGAAGCTTTCTTT.